This TCR beta chain stems from a study of blood T cell repertoires in COVID-19. In the study overall: The United States, Italy and Spain were the sources of the acute and convalescent COVID-19 samples.

Only in-frame clones appear in the TCRdb table, and some are missing; sequencing was by immunoSEQ multiplex PCR. The repertoire has over 200,000 clones, 85% to 90% of them found once; the top ten carry approximately 9%. Germline V lookup: CDR1 SGHAT, CDR2 FQNNGV. The V gene end was trimmed by 6 bases and the J gene end by 2 bases; junction bases not matched to a gene: 11. This CDR3 has 16 residues. The receptor comes from a man in his forties or fifties who had recovered from COVID-19. The sequenced sample consisted of PBMCs or T cells enriched from blood (not recorded which). J is TRBJ1-1 and V is TRBV11-2; TRBD1 aligns across 8 bases. CDR3 nucleotides: TGTGCCAGCAGGTATATACAGGGGGGGACTAACACTGAAGCTTTCTTT. It is translated as CASRYIQGGTNTEAFF. The full variable domain, completed using reference TRBV11-2 and TRBJ1-1, is EAGVAQSPRYKIIEKRQSVAFWCNPISGHATLYWYQQILGQGPKLLIQFQNNGVVDDSQLPKDRFSAERLKGVDSTLKIQPAKLEDSAVYLCASRYIQGGTNTEAFFGQGTRLTVV.